This record looks at one T cell receptor (beta chain) sequence and its context. Its target is unknown. Other DNA sequences within the sample encode an identical CDR3. This entry is derived from a study of shared clonotypes between healthy human individuals. Study-wide findings and caveats: Clonotype sharing among donors was thought likely to change with sequencing depth. Only blood was sampled, and tissue TCR repertoires likely differ from blood ones.

Deep-level running was used for the assay. Assay: immunoSEQ multiplex PCR; the TCRdb copy retains only in-frame clones and omits some. This table holds under 850,000 clones, 72% found once. The CDR3 runs 11 residues. Trimming removed 6 bases at V and 3 bases at J, with 9 bases between. Germline values: CDR1 DFQATT, CDR2 SNEGSKA (reference sequence). Sequences were obtained from memory CD4+ T cells sorted from blood. Subset here: CD45RA-negative fraction. This receptor was identified in a woman aged 30 to 39 in good health. The rearrangement joins TRBV20-1 to TRBJ2-7; D may match TRBD1 or TRBD2 (6 bases each). The CDR3 protein is CSAGGNYEQYF. CDR3 coding DNA: TGCAGTGCAGGGGGGAACTACGAGCAGTACTTC.